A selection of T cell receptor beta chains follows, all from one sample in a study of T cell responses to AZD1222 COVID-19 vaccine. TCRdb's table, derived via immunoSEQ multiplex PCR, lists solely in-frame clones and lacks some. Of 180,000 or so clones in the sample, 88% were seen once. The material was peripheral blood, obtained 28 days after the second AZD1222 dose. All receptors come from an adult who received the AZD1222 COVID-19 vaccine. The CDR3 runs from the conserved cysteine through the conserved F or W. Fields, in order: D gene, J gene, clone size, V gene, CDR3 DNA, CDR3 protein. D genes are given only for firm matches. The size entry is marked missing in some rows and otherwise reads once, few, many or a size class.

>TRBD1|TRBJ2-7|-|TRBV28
TGTGCCAGCCGCCCGACAGGGATACTCTACGAGCAGTACTTC
CASRPTGILYEQYF
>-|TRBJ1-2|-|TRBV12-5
TGTGCTAGTGGTTTGGGCCGGGACGTCTCTAACTATGGCTACACCTTC
CASGLGRDVSNYGYTF
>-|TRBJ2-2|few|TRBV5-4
TGTGCCAGCAGTCCCCCGGGACGCAACACCGGGGAGCTGTTTTTT
CASSPPGRNTGELFF
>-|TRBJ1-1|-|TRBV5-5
TGTGCCAGCAGCTGGGATACCGTGTCTATTTTGGCTGAAGCTTTCTTT
CASSWDTVSILAEAFF
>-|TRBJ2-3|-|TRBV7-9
TGTGCCAGCAGCGAACCCAACACAGATACGCAGTATTTT
CASSEPNTDTQYF
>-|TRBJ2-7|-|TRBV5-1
TGCGCCAGCAGCTTGTCGGCAGGGGGGCCCCACGAGCAGTACTTC
CASSLSAGGPHEQYF
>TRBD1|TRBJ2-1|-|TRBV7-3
TGTGCCAGCAGCTCGGGACAGGGGAATGAGCAGTTCTTC
CASSSGQGNEQFF
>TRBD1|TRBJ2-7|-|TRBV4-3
TGCGCCAGCAGCCAAGTTCCAGGGACAGGGGGCTACGAGCAGTACTTC
CASSQVPGTGGYEQYF
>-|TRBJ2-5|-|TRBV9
TGTGCCAGCAGCGTAGGCGTCGGACAAGAGTCCCAGTACTTC
CASSVGVGQESQYF
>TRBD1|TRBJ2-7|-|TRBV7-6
TGTGCCAGCAGCTTGAACAGGGGATTGGGGGACGAGCAGTACTTC
CASSLNRGLGDEQYF
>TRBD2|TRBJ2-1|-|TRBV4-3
TGCGCCAGCAGTCAGGGACTAGCGGAAGTAAATGAGCAGTTCTTC
CASSQGLAEVNEQFF
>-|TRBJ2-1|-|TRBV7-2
TGTGCCAGCAGCTTACGACAGACCTACAATGAGCAGTTCTTC
CASSLRQTYNEQFF
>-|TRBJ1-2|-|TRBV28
TGTGCCAGCAACAGAAGGGGAAACTATGGCTACACCTTC
CASNRRGNYGYTF
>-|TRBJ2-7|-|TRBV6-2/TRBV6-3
TGTGCCAGCAGTTATCCCGGGACCCCCCACGAGCAGTACTTC
CASSYPGTPHEQYF
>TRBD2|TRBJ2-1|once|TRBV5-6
TGTGCCAGCAGCTTGGAAAGCGGGAGGGTCGATGAGCAGTTCTTC
CASSLESGRVDEQFF
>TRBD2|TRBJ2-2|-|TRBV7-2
TGTGCCAGCAGCTCGGGGGGGCAGGGAAGCATCGGGGAGCTGTTTTTT
CASSSGGQGSIGELFF
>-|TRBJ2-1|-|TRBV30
TGTGCCTGGATGGCCAATGAGCAGTTCTTC
CAWMANEQFF
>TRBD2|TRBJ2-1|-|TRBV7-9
TGTGCCAGCAGCTTACGGCTAGCGGGCCTCAATGAGCAGTTCTTC
CASSLRLAGLNEQFF
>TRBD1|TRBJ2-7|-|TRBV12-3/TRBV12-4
TGTGCCAGCCGAGGACAGGCGCTAGGGCAGTACTTC
CASRGQALGQYF
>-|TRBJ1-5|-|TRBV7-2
TGTGCCAGCAGCTTTCAACAGAACAATCAGCCCCAGCATTTT
CASSFQQNNQPQHF
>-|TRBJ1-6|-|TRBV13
TGTGCCAGCAGCGGCAGGAGCTCCTATAATTCACCCCTCCACTTT
CASSGRSSYNSPLHF
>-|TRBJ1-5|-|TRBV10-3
TGTGCCATCAGTGTTGGGGAGGGGGGTCAGCCCCAGCATTTT
CAISVGEGGQPQHF
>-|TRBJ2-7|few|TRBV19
TGTGCCAGTGGCCGGGACTCCTTCTCCTACGAGCAGTACTTC
CASGRDSFSYEQYF
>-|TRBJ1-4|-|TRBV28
TGTGCCAGCAGTTTACGGGCCGTGGGTGAAAAACTGTTTTTT
CASSLRAVGEKLFF
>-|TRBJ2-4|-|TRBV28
TGTGCCAGCAGTTTACATCCTTCAGGGAGCGTAGCCAAAAACATTCAGTACTTC
CASSLHPSGSVAKNIQYF
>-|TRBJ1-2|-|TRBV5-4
TGTGCCAGCAGCTCGCCGCGAGGCGAAAACTATGGCTACACCTTC
CASSSPRGENYGYTF
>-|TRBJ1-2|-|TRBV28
TGTGCCAGCATGGGGGGGTATTTTGGCTACACCTTC
CASMGGYFGYTF
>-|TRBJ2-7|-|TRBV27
TGTGCCAGCAGCCCGCTGGGGGCCTACGAGCAGTACTTC
CASSPLGAYEQYF
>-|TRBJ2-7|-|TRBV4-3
TGCGCCAGCAGCCAAGACTACCGATCCTACGAGCAGTACTTC
CASSQDYRSYEQYF
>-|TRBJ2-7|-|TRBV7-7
TGTGCTAGCAGCTTAGCCCGGGACCCCTCGTACGAGCAGTACTTC
CASSLARDPSYEQYF
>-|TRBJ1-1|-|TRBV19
TGTGCCAGTAGTACTCTAGACCGATACACTGAAGCTTTCTTT
CASSTLDRYTEAFF
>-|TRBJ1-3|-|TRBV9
TGTGCCAGCAGCGTAGAGGGACGGAGCTCTGGAAACACCATATATTTT
CASSVEGRSSGNTIYF
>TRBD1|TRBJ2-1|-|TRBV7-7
TGTGCTAGCAGCTTAGGGTCAGGGGGTACCTACAATGAGCAGTTCTTC
CASSLGSGGTYNEQFF
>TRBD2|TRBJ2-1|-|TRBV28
TGTGCCAGCAGTTTGGTAGCGGGAGGGCCAGGTGAGCAGTTCTTC
CASSLVAGGPGEQFF
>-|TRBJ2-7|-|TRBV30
TGTGCCTGGAGCGCAAGCAGTGGGTCCTACGAGCAGTACTTC
CAWSASSGSYEQYF
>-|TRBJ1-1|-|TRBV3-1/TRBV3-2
TGTGCCAGCGACGGGCGGAACACTGAAGCTTTCTTT
CASDGRNTEAFF
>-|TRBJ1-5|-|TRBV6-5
TGTGCCAGCAGTCGCGGGGGTATAGATCAGCCCCAGCATTTT
CASSRGGIDQPQHF
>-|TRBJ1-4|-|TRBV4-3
TGCGCCAGCAGCCAAACCATAGGGGGGAGGGAAAAACTGTTTTTT
CASSQTIGGREKLFF
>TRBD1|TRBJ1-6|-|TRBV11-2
TGTGCCAGCAGCTCCATGTACAGGGGGAGCTCCTATAATTCACCCCTCCACTTT
CASSSMYRGSSYNSPLHF
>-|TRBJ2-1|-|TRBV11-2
TGTGCCAGCAGCTTATACGGGAGTGAGCAGTTCTTC
CASSLYGSEQFF
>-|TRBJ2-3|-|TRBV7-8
TGTGCCAGCAGCCTAGAGTTACAGGGAACAGATACGCAGTATTTT
CASSLELQGTDTQYF
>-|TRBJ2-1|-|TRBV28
TGTGCCAGCAGTTTATCGAGGGGGTCGAGCTCCTACAATGAGCAGTTCTTC
CASSLSRGSSSYNEQFF